This entry features one T cell receptor (beta chain) sequence. Its antigen is undetermined. TCRdb fed the reads into MiXCR, producing one record per CDR3 protein. This repertoire shows 200,000 to 250,000 distinct CDR3 sequences, 22% found once; its top ten account for roughly 20%. The data are from a study of T cell repertoires in cytomegalovirus infection. Turning to the study itself: Through public TCR beta signatures, both CMV infection and matching HLA type were indicated.

The CDR3 has 13 amino acids. Looked up from germline, CDR1 is SGHAT and CDR2 is FQNNGV. V was cut by 5 bases and J by 2 bases, with 10 bases left in between. Findings and caveats of the study: Identification of carriers of CMV plus the relevant HLA was performed using cumulative public TCR beta family frequency. The ex vivo response was dominated by HLA-C-restricted CMV-specific TCR beta clonotypes.

The chain carries TRBV11-2 and TRBJ2-7; no clear D. Sequenced input: CD8+ T cells from PBMCs. The clonotype comes from a human donor in good health (CMV status not recorded). Some clones in this sample may be carry-over from other donors' samples. CDR3 DNA: TGTGCCAGCAGCCCCCAGAGCACCTACGAGCAGTACTTC. This codes for CASSPQSTYEQYF.